These 7 T cell receptor beta chains share one sample of origin, sequenced in a study of T cell responses to AZD1222 COVID-19 vaccine. The assay was immunoSEQ multiplex PCR, and TCRdb's table has in-frame clones only and misses some. The table includes around 130,000 clones, about nine tenths detected once. Specimen: peripheral blood, collected 28 days after the second AZD1222 dose. The receptor set was obtained from an adult who received the AZD1222 COVID-19 vaccine.

The chain links TRBV6-5 to TRBJ1-2; D remains ambiguous. The CDR3 is 13 amino acids. The germline CDR1 and CDR2 sequences are MNHEY and SVGAGI. The germline V and J ends were trimmed by 7 bases and 8 bases, with 17 bases remaining between them. The CDR3 DNA sequence: TGTGCCAGCATGGTGAAGGGCTCTTGGGGCTACACCTTC. This codes for CASMVKGSWGYTF.

The V call is TRBV5-1, the J call TRBJ2-3; D is tentatively TRBD1 or TRBD2 (6 bases each). The CDR3 is made up of 15 amino acids. CDR1 and CDR2 (germline): SGHRS, YFSETQ. Trimming pared 5 bases from V and 1 base from J, leaving 14 bases between. For the CDR3, the DNA is TGCGCCAGCAGGTCTGGGGGGCGCGGCACAGATACGCAGTATTTT. This encodes CASRSGGRGTDTQYF.

The rearrangement links TRBV7-6 to TRBJ1-2; tentative D call: TRBD1 (6 bases). The CDR3 loop spans 15 amino acids. V dropped 6 bases and J dropped 5 bases, with 19 bases sitting between them. The V gene's germline CDR1 is SGHVS and CDR2 FNYEAQ. The CDR3 sequence: CASSQTPDRSYGYTF. CDR3 sequence (DNA): TGTGCCAGCAGTCAAACACCGGACAGAAGTTATGGCTACACCTTC.

The rearrangement links TRBV3-1 (or the pseudogene TRBV3-2) to TRBJ2-2; D gene uncertain. V was shortened by 0 bases and J by 12 bases, with 14 bases between the two germline ends. The CDR3 is 14 amino acids. CDR1 and CDR2 from the germline V gene are LGHDT and YNNKEL (reference sequence). CDR3 sequence (DNA): TGTGCCAGCAGCCAAGATTCGCACGGTATTAAGCTGTTTTTT. This sequence encodes CASSQDSHGIKLFF.

In the case of this clone: Relative to the germline gene, one junction end is altered; a read error may explain this. The chain links TRBV19 to TRBJ1-1, with D unclear. CDR3 size: 14 residues. Per the germline V gene, CDR1 is LNHDA and CDR2 is SQIVND (reference sequence). The CDR3 DNA reads as TGTGCCAGTAGTTTAGAACACACCAACACTGAAGCTTTCTTT. Encoded protein: CASSLEHTNTEAFF.

The chain links TRBV19 to TRBJ2-3, with TRBD2 matching 9 bases. This CDR3 has 17 amino acids. Losses at the gene ends were 5 bases for V and 1 base for J; bases not matched to a gene: 10. Germline V CDR1 and CDR2: LNHDA, SQIVND (reference sequence). The CDR3 bases are TGTGCCAGTAGTGGAATTGGTACTAGCGGGCGCACAGATACGCAGTATTTT. It is translated as CASSGIGTSGRTDTQYF.

V is TRBV2 and J is TRBJ2-3; 8 bases fit TRBD2. Germline values: CDR1 SNHLY, CDR2 FYNNEI. CDR3 length: 14 residues. J was trimmed by 5 bases and V by 6 bases; bases with no gene match: 7. The CDR3 is CASRIGGAGDTQYF. In nucleotides, the CDR3 is TGTGCCAGCAGGATCGGGGGGGCCGGAGATACGCAGTATTTT.